The 24 T cell receptor beta chains below all came from one sample that was sequenced in a study of CD8 T cells in ankylosing spondylitis. From the 5' RACE reads, TCRdb called clonotypes with MiXCR, one entry per CDR3 protein. The table includes some 130,000 distinct CDR3 sequences, around 9.7% detected once. Sample: blood, either unsorted or a sorted T cell fraction (not recorded which). The receptors derive from a male donor with ankylosing spondylitis or in good health (not recorded which).

This clonotype was recorded a few times. The V call is TRBV20-1, the J call TRBJ2-7, with 7 bases aligning to TRBD2. The CDR3 has 17 amino acids. J lost 0 bases, V lost 5 bases, and 16 bases had no gene match. The germline V gene encodes CDR1 DFQATT and CDR2 SNEGSKA (reference sequence). The CDR3 loop is CSAPHYGLGSGSYEQYF. The CDR3 DNA is TGCAGTGCTCCCCACTACGGACTAGGATCCGGCTCCTACGAGCAGTACTTC.

Concerning this clonotype itself: This may be a read error: a much more frequent sequence differs by one nucleotide. This chain links TRBV29-1 with TRBJ2-7; no definite D call. The CDR3 sequence is 10 residues long. Germline V gives CDR1 SQVTM, CDR2 ANQGSEA. The CDR3: CSVGSYEQSF. DNA of the CDR3: TGCAGCGTTGGGAGCTACGAGCAGTCCTTC.

This clonotype was seen ten or more times. This chain uses TRBV20-1 with TRBJ2-3; D unclear. Deletions cut 6 bases from V and 4 bases from J, with 17 bases between. Per the germline V gene, CDR1 is DFQATT and CDR2 is SNEGSKA (reference sequence). The CDR3 contains 14 residues. The CDR3 loop is CSAKIPLPADTQYF. The CDR3 DNA sequence: TGCAGTGCCAAAATCCCACTCCCCGCAGATACGCAGTATTTT.

Comment on this clonotype: A much larger clone lies a single base off, so this may be a read error. This is likely a read error, given that the CDR3 carries no conserved phenylalanine or tryptophan at its end. V and J are TRBV20-1 and TRBJ2-7; TRBD1 agrees at 7 bases. CDR3 length equals 16 residues. The germline CDR1 and CDR2 sequences are DFQATT and SNEGSKA (reference sequence). With 3 bases clipped from V and 2 bases from J, the junction kept 13 bases outside the gene matches. This CDR3 reads CSARNENNRGPYEQYS. The CDR3 nucleotides are TGCAGTGCTAGGAATGAAAATAACAGGGGTCCCTACGAGCAGTACTCC.

The V and J genes are TRBV7-8 and TRBJ2-2, with 10 bases lining up with TRBD2. With 2 bases clipped from V and 2 bases from J, the junction kept 5 bases outside the gene matches. This CDR3 has 17 amino acids. Looked up from germline, CDR1 is SGHVS and CDR2 is FQNEAQ. The CDR3 loop reads CASSLYLAGVNTGELFF. DNA of the CDR3: TGTGCCAGCAGCTTATATCTAGCGGGAGTTAACACCGGGGAGCTGTTTTTT.

In its sample, this clonotype was seen many times. The gene calls are TRBV6-5 and TRBJ2-3; 7 positions agree with TRBD1. Germline loops: CDR1 MNHEY, CDR2 SVGAGI. The CDR3 consists of 16 residues. V shed 0 bases and J 4 bases; nucleotides not matched to a gene: 7. CDR3 in amino acids: CASSYSGGRASDTQYF. Written as DNA, the CDR3 is TGTGCCAGCAGTTACTCAGGGGGCCGGGCATCAGATACGCAGTATTTT.

This clonotype was recorded many times. The V gene is TRBV12-3 or TRBV12-4, the J gene TRBJ2-5, with a possible D match to TRBD1 (6 bases). V was pared by 5 bases and J by 3 bases, with 19 bases between. This CDR3 is 16 amino acids long. In DNA form, the CDR3 reads TGTGCCAGCAGTCCCAATCAGAAACAGGGTGAAGAGACCCAGTACTTC. Its protein product is CASSPNQKQGEETQYF.

This clonotype was seen at least ten times. The rearrangement uses TRBV6-2 or TRBV6-3 and TRBJ2-3; TRBD2 aligns across 10 bases. J lost 2 bases, V lost 4 bases, and 12 bases had no gene match. Germline lookup yields CDR1 MNHEY and CDR2 SVGEGT. The length of the CDR3 is 18 residues. The CDR3 DNA is TGTGCCAGCAGTTTCCTAGCGGGAGAATCCTTCGACACAGATACGCAGTATTTT. Its translation: CASSFLAGESFDTDTQYF.

This clonotype occurred many times. The chain uses TRBV12-3 or TRBV12-4 and TRBJ2-1, with D possibly called TRBD1 or TRBD2 (7 bases each). V lost 8 bases, J lost 0 bases, and 11 bases lay in between. The CDR3 has 14 residues. The CDR3 DNA follows: TGTGCCAGCCTCAGGGGGGGCTCCTACAATGAGCAGTTCTTC. This gives the protein CASLRGGSYNEQFF.

The V gene is TRBV28, the J gene TRBJ2-7; tentatively, D is TRBD2 (5 bases). The CDR3 is made up of 15 amino acids. The V gene lost 6 bases and the J gene lost 5 bases, with 20 bases spanning the gap. CDR1 and CDR2 (germline): MDHEN, SYDVKM. CDR3 nucleotides: TGTGCCAGCAGCGTAACTCCCTACGGGGTGGACGAGCAGTACTTC. As protein: CASSVTPYGVDEQYF.

This clonotype was counted between two and nine times. The chain combines TRBV29-1 with TRBJ2-1; either TRBD1 or TRBD2 may fit D (5 bases each). V gave up 3 bases and J gave up 8 bases, with 11 bases separating them. Germline lookup yields CDR1 SQVTM and CDR2 ANQGSEA. The CDR3 spans 12 residues. The CDR3: CSVEWDLDEQFF. In DNA, the CDR3 is TGCAGCGTTGAGTGGGACCTGGATGAGCAGTTCTTC.

This clonotype was observed at least ten times. One end of the junction varies from germline; a read error may be responsible. The J gene is TRBJ2-3, the V gene TRBV19, with TRBD2 matching 7 bases. In germline, CDR1 is LNHDA, CDR2 SQIVND (reference sequence). The CDR3 is 18 residues long. CDR3 DNA: TGTGCCAGTAGTATAGGAGGTCGACCAGGACTAGGCACAGTTACGCAGTATTTT. Residues: CASSIGGRPGLGTVTQYF.

In its sample, this clonotype was seen many times. V gene TRBV5-1 combines with J gene TRBJ2-1; TRBD2 aligns across 7 bases. This CDR3 spans 15 amino acids. V lost 3 bases and J lost 6; bases outside the gene matches: 9. The germline V gene encodes CDR1 SGHRS and CDR2 YFSETQ. The CDR3 coding sequence is TGCGCCAGCAGCTCCCAAGCGGGATTCTCCAATGAGCAGTTCTTC. Translating gives CASSSQAGFSNEQFF.

This clonotype was detected many times. This chain uses TRBV20-1 with TRBJ2-3; D ambiguous. Germline CDR1 and CDR2: DFQATT and SNEGSKA (reference sequence). Trimming shortened V by 3 bases and J by 4 bases, and 14 bases separated the two germline ends. This CDR3 comprises 14 residues. CDR3 coding DNA: TGCAGTGCTAGTGCGTATCCGTTTGCAGATACGCAGTATTTT. It translates to CSASAYPFADTQYF.

This clonotype has only a few counts. The V call is TRBV9, the J call TRBJ2-2; TRBD2 matches 13 bases. CDR1 and CDR2 from the germline V gene are SGDLS and YYNGEE. The V segment lost 6 bases and the J segment 6 bases; nucleotides outside the gene matches: 5. The CDR3 is 15 residues long. CDR3 in amino acids: CASTRGTSGAGELFF. The CDR3 nucleotides read TGTGCCAGCACGCGAGGGACTAGCGGGGCCGGGGAGCTGTTTTTT. The full variable domain, its missing parts supplied by reference TRBV9 and TRBJ2-2, is DSGVTQTPKHLITATGQRVTLRCSPRSGDLSVYWYQQSLDQGLQFLIQYYNGEERAKGNILERFSAQQFPDLHSELNLSSLELGDSALYFCASTRGTSGAGELFFGEGSRLTVL.

In DNA, the CDR3 is TGCAGTGCTAGATCATCGCGCGGGCTCAGCACAGATACGCAGTATTTT. It translates to CSARSSRGLSTDTQYF. J is TRBJ2-3 and V is TRBV20-1; a possible D gene is TRBD2 (5 bases). The CDR3 sequence is 16 residues long. The germline gives CDR1 DFQATT, CDR2 SNEGSKA (reference sequence). V lost 2 bases, J lost 0 bases, and 15 bases lay in between.

This clonotype appeared a few times. The rearrangement joins TRBV5-1 to TRBJ2-7; TRBD1 matches 7 bases. Germline V gene data show CDR1 as SGHRS and CDR2 as YFSETQ. This CDR3 spans 16 amino acids. V trimming: 5 bases; J trimming: 0 bases; junction bases outside the gene matches: 11. Here the CDR3 reads CASSPQGQQYSYEQYF. CDR3 nucleotide sequence: TGCGCCAGCAGTCCACAGGGACAGCAGTACTCCTACGAGCAGTACTTC.

This chain uses TRBV28 with TRBJ2-1; perhaps TRBD1 as D (6 bases). The CDR3 extends over 15 amino acids. The germline V and J ends were trimmed by 5 bases and 5 bases, with 16 bases remaining between them. Germline lookup yields CDR1 MDHEN and CDR2 SYDVKM. CDR3 coding DNA: TGTGCCAGCAGTGATGACTTGGGACAAAACAATGAGCAGTTCTTC. It specifies CASSDDLGQNNEQFF.

This clonotype was seen repeatedly, ten times or more. The chain has TRBV20-1 and TRBJ2-7; TRBD2 aligns across 8 bases. CDR3 length: 14 residues. Per germline, CDR1 DFQATT and CDR2 SNEGSKA (reference sequence). After removal of 0 bases from V and 4 bases from J, the junction contained 5 bases not matched to a gene. CDR3 residues: CSAREREAFYEQYF. CDR3 nucleotide sequence: TGCAGTGCTAGAGAGCGGGAGGCCTTTTACGAGCAGTACTTC.

This chain joins TRBV7-9 and TRBJ2-1, with TRBD2 identical over 12 bases. After removal of 2 bases from V and 9 bases from J, the junction contained 11 bases not matched to a gene. CDR3 length: 17 amino acids. Germline V gene lookup returns CDR1 SEHNR and CDR2 FQNEAQ (reference sequence). In DNA, the CDR3 is TGTGCCAGCAGCTTAACCCGGACTAGCGGGATTTCCGGTGAGCAGTTCTTC. As protein: CASSLTRTSGISGEQFF.

This clonotype was seen ten or more times. The chain links TRBV29-1 to TRBJ2-2, with D unclear. Germline CDR1 is SQVTM and CDR2 is ANQGSEA. The CDR3 length is 14 residues. V lost 5 bases and J 5 bases, leaving 15 bases between the germline ends. The CDR3 protein is CSVSEHRKTGELFF. The CDR3, as DNA: TGCAGCGTTTCGGAGCACCGCAAGACCGGGGAGCTGTTTTTT.

Regarding this clonotype: Possible read error: a much larger clone is one base away. J is TRBJ2-3 and V is TRBV20-1; TRBD1 agrees at 8 bases. The CDR3 length is 13 residues. Germline CDR1 is DFQATT and CDR2 is SNEGSKA (reference sequence). In nucleotides, the CDR3 is TGCAGTGCTGGACAGGGTGGCGCAGATACGCACTATTTT. Amino acid sequence: CSAGQGGADTHYF.

This clonotype has at least ten counts. This sequence joins TRBV5-1 and TRBJ2-5; the D gene is possibly TRBD1 (5 bases). Germline V gene sequence: CDR1 SGHRS, CDR2 YFSETQ. V was pared by 7 bases and J by 3 bases, with 10 bases between. There are 12 residues in the CDR3. In DNA form, the CDR3 reads TGCGCCAGCGCACAGGTAGAAGAGACCCAGTACTTC. This translates into CASAQVEETQYF.

A remark on this clonotype: One base away lies a much larger clone, so this may be a sequencing read error. V and J are TRBV7-2 and TRBJ2-3; 11 nucleotides align to TRBD2. The J segment lost 7 bases and the V segment lost 3 bases, leaving 9 bases of the junction unmatched. Germline CDR1 and CDR2: SGHTA and FQGNSA. This CDR3 comprises 16 residues. In DNA form, the CDR3 reads TGTGCCAGCAGCTTGACTAGCGGGACTTTGGGACATACGCAGTATTTT. This codes for CASSLTSGTLGHTQYF.